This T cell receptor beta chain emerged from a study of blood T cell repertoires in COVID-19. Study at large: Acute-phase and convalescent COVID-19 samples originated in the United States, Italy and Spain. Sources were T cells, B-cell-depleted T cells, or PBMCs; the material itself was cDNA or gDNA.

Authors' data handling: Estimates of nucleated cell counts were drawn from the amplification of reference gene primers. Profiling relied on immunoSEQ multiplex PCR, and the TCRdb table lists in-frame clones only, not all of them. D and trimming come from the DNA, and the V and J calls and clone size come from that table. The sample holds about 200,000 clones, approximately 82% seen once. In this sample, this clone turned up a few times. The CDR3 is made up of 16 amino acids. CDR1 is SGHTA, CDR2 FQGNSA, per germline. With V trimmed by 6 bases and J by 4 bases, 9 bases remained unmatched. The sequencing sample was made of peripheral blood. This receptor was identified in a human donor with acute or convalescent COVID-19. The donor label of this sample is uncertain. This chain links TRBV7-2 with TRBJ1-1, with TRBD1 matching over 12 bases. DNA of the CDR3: TGTGCCAGCAGGACGGGACAGGGGGCTAAGGGCACTGAAGCTTTCTTT. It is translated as CASRTGQGAKGTEAFF.